This passage covers 3 T cell receptor beta chains from one sample sequenced in a study of cytomegalovirus exposure and HLA in healthy donors (dated by TCRdb to the late 2010s). The protocol used for the library was the immunoSEQ multiplex PCR assay. A mixture of 60 forward primers for TCR Vbeta segments and 13 reverse primers for TCR Jbeta segments was used in the multiplex PCR. Held by TCRdb, this immuneACCESS table contains in-frame sequences only and omits some clones. Under half of the omission traces to an unresolved V gene where checked; the cause of the rest is unknown. The sample contains some 170,000 clones, approximately 76% of them found a single time. Of the sample, about 1.3% falls within the top ten clones. Sequenced sample: PBMCs. Receptor source: a man between 60 and 75 years old in good health and CMV-seronegative.

This clone was seen a single time. The chain employs TRBV6-1 and TRBJ2-7; no clear D gene. CDR3 length: 11 residues. V was clipped by 6 bases and J by 4 bases, with 7 bases between them. The V gene's germline CDR1 is MNHNS and CDR2 SASEGT. The CDR3 is CASRVEYEQYF. The DNA of the CDR3 is TGTGCCAGCAGGGTAGAATACGAGCAGTACTTC.

This chain links TRBV10-2 with TRBJ1-5; perhaps TRBD1 as D (5 bases). Germline CDR1 is WSHSY and CDR2 is SAAADI. The CDR3 totals 13 residues. V lost 7 bases, J lost 5 bases, and 12 bases lay in between. The CDR3 reads CASNGGVHQPQHF. CDR3 coding DNA: TGCGCCAGCAACGGAGGGGTTCATCAGCCCCAGCATTTT.

The chain combines TRBV4-3 with TRBJ2-3; 10 bases agree with TRBD2. CDR1 is LGHNA and CDR2 is YSLEER in the germline V gene. V shed 4 bases and J 4 bases; nucleotides not matched to a gene: 11. This CDR3 comprises 17 residues. In nucleotides, the CDR3 is TGCGCCAGCAGCCGTTCCACCGGGACTAGCGCGGCAGATACGCAGTATTTT. Protein: CASSRSTGTSAADTQYF.